This TCR beta chain stems from a study of blood T cells in healthy people across ages. Findings of the study overall: A roughly linear fall in TCR beta diversity per million T cells was seen with increasing age.

The germline V gene encodes CDR1 SNHLY and CDR2 FYNNEI. CDR3 length equals 16 residues. J was trimmed by 6 bases and V by 6 bases; bases with no gene match: 6. The second PCR ran about 6 to 12 cycles with a sample-barcoded 5' primer and J-beta primers. TCRdb reprocessed the 5' RACE reads with MiXCR, giving one entry per CDR3 protein. The sample contains about 800,000 distinct CDR3 sequences, more than 20% of which appear only once. A few counts support this clonotype. Its antigen is as yet unknown. The same data also went into a second study, on T cells of mothers and their children.

The sequence was obtained from a boy aged 10-17 years in good health. The V call is TRBV2, the J call TRBJ2-2, with 14 bases matching TRBD2. The sample was blood. CDR3 loop: CASRGLAGAAPGELFF. CDR3 bases: TGTGCCAGCAGGGGACTAGCGGGGGCCGCCCCCGGGGAGCTGTTTTTT.